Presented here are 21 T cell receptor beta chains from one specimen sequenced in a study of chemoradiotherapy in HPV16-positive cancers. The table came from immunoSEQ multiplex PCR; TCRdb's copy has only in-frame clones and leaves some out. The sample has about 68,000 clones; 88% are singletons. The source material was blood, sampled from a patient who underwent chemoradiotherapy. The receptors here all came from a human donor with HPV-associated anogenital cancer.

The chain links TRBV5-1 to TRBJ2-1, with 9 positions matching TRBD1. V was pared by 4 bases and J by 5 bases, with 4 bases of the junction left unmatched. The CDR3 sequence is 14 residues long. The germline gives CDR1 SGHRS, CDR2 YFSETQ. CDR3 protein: CASSLRTGDNEQFF. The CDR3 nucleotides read TGCGCCAGCAGCCTACGGACAGGGGACAATGAGCAGTTCTTC.

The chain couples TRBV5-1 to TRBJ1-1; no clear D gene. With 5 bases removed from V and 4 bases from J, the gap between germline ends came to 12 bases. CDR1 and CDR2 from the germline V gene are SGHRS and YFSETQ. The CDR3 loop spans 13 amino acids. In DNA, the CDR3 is TGCGCCAGCAGGATAGCGGTTGGCACTGAAGCTTTCTTT. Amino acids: CASRIAVGTEAFF.

The CDR3: CASSIQGRQETQYF. CDR3 nucleotides: TGTGCCAGTAGTATTCAGGGGAGGCAAGAGACCCAGTACTTC. This chain joins TRBV19 and TRBJ2-5; D assignment may be TRBD1 or TRBD2 (6 bases each). Trimming removed 3 bases at V and 2 bases at J, with 10 bases between. CDR3 length: 14 residues. Germline lookup yields CDR1 LNHDA and CDR2 SQIVND (reference sequence).

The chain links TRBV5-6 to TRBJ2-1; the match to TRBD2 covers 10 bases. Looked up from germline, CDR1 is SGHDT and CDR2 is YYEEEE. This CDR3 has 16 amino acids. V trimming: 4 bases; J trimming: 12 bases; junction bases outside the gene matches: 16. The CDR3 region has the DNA TGTGCCAGCAGCCTTCCGGGGTCTCTAGCGGGGGAAATGCAGTTCTTC. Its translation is CASSLPGSLAGEMQFF.

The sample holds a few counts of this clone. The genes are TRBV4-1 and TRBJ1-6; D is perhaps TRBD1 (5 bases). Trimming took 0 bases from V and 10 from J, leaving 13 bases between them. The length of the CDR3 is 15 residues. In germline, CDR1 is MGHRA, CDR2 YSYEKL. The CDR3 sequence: CASSQDRRGGSPLHF. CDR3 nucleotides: TGCGCCAGCAGCCAAGATCGGAGGGGCGGATCACCCCTCCACTTT.

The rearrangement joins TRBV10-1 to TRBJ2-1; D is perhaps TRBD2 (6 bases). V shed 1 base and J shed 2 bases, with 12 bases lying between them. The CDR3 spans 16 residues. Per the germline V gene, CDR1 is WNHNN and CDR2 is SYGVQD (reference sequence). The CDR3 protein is CASSELRDGTYNEQFF. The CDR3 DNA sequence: TGCGCCAGCAGTGAGTTGCGGGACGGCACCTACAATGAGCAGTTCTTC.

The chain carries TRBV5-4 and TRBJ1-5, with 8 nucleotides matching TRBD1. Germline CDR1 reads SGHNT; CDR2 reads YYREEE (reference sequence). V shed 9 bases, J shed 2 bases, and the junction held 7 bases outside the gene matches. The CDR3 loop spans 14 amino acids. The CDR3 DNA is TGTGCCACCTCGATGACAGGGGGCAATCAGCCCCAGCATTTT. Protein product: CATSMTGGNQPQHF.

The CDR3 DNA reads as TGTGCCAGCAGTGATCGGATGACCGGGGAGCTGTTTTTT. Residues: CASSDRMTGELFF. The chain combines TRBV27 with TRBJ2-2, with D hard to call. V dropped 5 bases and J dropped 5 bases, with 9 bases sitting between them. Germline CDR1 and CDR2: MNHEY and SMNVEV (reference sequence). This CDR3 has 13 residues.

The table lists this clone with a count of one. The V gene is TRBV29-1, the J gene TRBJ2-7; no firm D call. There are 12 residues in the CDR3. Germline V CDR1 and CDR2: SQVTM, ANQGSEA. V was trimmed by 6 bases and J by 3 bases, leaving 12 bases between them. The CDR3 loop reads CSVNDKFYEQYF. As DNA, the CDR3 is TGCAGCGTCAATGACAAATTCTACGAGCAGTACTTC.

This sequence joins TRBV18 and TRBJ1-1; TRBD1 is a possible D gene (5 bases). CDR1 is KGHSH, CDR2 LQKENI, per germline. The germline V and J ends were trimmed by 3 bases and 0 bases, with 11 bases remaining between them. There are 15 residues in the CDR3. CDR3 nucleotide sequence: TGTGCCAGCTCACCCAACGAGGGGATGAACACTGAAGCTTTCTTT. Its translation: CASSPNEGMNTEAFF.

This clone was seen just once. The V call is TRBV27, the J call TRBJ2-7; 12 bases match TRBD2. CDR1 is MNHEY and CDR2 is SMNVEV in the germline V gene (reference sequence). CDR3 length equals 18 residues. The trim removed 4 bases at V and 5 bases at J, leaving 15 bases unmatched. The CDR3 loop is CASSSHRDGLAGLHEQYF. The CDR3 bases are TGTGCCAGCAGTTCCCACCGCGATGGACTAGCGGGACTCCACGAGCAGTACTTC.

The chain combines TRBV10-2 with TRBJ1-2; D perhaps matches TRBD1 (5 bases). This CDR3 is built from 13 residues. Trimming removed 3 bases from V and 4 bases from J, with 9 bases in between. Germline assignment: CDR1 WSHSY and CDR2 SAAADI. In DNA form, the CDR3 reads TGCGCCAGCAGTGACGACAGAATCTATGGCTACACCTTC. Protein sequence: CASSDDRIYGYTF.

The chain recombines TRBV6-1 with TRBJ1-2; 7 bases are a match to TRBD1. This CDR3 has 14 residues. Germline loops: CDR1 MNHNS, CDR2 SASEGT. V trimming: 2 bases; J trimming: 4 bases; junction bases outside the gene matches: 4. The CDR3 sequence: CASSENRGAYGYTF. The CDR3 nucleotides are TGTGCCAGCAGTGAAAACAGGGGTGCCTATGGCTACACCTTC.

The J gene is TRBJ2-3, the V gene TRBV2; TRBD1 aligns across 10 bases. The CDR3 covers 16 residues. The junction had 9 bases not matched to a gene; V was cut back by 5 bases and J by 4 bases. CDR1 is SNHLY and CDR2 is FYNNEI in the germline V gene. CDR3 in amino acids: CASSPRTGGPSDTQYF. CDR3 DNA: TGTGCCAGCAGTCCTCGGACAGGGGGGCCGTCAGATACGCAGTATTTT.

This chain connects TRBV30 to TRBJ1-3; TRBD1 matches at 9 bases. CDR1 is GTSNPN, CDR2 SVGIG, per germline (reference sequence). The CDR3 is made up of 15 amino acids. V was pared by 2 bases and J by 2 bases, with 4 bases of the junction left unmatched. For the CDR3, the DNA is TGTGCCTGGAGTTTCGGGGACAGGGCTGGAAACACCATATATTTT. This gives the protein CAWSFGDRAGNTIYF. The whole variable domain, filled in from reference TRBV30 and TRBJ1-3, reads SQTIHQWPATLVQPVGSPLSLECTVEGTSNPNLYWYRQAAGRGLQLLFYSVGIGQISSEVPQNLSASRPQDRQFILSSKKLLLSDSGFYLCAWSFGDRAGNTIYFGEGSWLTVV.

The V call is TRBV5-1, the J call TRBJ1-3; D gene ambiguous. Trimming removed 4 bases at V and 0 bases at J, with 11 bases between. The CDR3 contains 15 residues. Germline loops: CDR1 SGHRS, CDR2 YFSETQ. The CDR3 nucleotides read TGCGCCAGCAGCCCGACGGAGATCTCTGGAAACACCATATATTTT. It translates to CASSPTEISGNTIYF.

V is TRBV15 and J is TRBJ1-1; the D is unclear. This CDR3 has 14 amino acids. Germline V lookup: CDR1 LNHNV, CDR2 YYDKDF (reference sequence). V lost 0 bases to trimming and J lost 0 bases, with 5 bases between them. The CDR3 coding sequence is TGTGCCACCAGCAGAGATCAACTGAACACTGAAGCTTTCTTT. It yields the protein CATSRDQLNTEAFF.

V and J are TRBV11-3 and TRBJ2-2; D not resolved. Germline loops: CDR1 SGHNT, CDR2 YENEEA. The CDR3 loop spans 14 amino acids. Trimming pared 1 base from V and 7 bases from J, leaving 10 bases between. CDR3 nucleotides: TGTGCCAGCAGCTTAGGCTCCGTCGACGGGGAGCTGTTTTTT. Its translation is CASSLGSVDGELFF. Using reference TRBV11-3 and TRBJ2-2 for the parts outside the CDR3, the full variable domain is EAGVVQSPRYKIIEKKQPVAFWCNPISGHNTLYWYLQNLGQGPELLIRYENEEAVDDSQLPKDRFSAERLKGVDSTLKIQPAELGDSAVYLCASSLGSVDGELFFGEGSRLTVL.

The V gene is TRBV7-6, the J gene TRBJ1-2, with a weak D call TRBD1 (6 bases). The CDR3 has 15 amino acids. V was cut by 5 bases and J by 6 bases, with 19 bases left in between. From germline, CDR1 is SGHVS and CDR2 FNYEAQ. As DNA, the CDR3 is TGTGCCAGCAGCCCACGGACAGCAGGGGTAGATGGCTACACCTTC. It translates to CASSPRTAGVDGYTF. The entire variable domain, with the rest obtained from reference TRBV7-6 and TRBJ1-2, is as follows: GAGVSQSPRYKVTKRGQDVALRCDPISGHVSLYWYRQALGQGPEFLTYFNYEAQQDKSGLPNDRFSAERPEGSISTLTIQRTEQRDSAMYRCASSPRTAGVDGYTFGSGTRLTVV.

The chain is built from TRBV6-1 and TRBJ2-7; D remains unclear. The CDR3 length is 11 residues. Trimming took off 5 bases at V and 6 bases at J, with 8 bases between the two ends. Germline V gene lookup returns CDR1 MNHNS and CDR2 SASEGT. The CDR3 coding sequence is TGTGCCAGCAGTTGGGGAAGCGAGCAGTACTTC. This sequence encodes CASSWGSEQYF.

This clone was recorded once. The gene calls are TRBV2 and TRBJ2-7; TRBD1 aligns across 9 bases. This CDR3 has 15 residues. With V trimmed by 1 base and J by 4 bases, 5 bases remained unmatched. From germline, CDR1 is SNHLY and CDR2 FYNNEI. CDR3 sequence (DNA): TGTGCCAGCAGTGAAGACAGGGGGCGCGGATACGAGCAGTACTTC. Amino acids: CASSEDRGRGYEQYF.